These T cell receptor beta chains were read from a single sample in a study of CD8+CD57+ T cells in acquired aplastic anemia. TCRdb fed the reads into MiXCR, producing one record per CDR3 protein. The table shows about 150,000 distinct CDR3 sequences, with roughly 45% occurring only once. Source material: sorted CD4+, CD8+, or CD8+CD57+ T cells (not recorded which) from PBMCs. The receptors come from a human donor with aplastic anemia. Both conserved end residues are part of each CDR3. The D gene is left open where the match is weak. Clone size, where shown, is once, few, many, or a class for clones that have expanded.

D | J | size | V | length | DNA | CDR3
TRBD1 | TRBJ1-2 | once | TRBV2 | 14 | TGTGCCAGCGACAGGGGGCGGGGGACCTATGGCTACACCTTC | CASDRGRGTYGYTF
- | TRBJ1-1 | many | TRBV6-1 | 14 | TGTGCCAGCAGTGAATATTCATTGTCGACAGGAGCTTTCTTT | CASSEYSLSTGAFF
- | TRBJ2-7 | - | TRBV9 | 15 | TGTGCCAGCAGCGTATCTTACCTGGCCTCCTACGAGCAGTACTTC | CASSVSYLASYEQYF
TRBD2 | TRBJ2-5 | once | TRBV10-3 | 17 | TGTGCCATCAGCGGGACTAGCGGGAGAAGTCGGGGGGAGACCCAGTACTTC | CAISGTSGRSRGETQYF
TRBD2 | TRBJ2-1 | many | TRBV11-2 | 17 | TGTGCCAGCAGCTTAGGTAGCGGGAGGGCCGACTACAATGAGCAGTTCTTC | CASSLGSGRADYNEQFF
- | TRBJ1-1 | - | TRBV11-2 | 14 | TGTGCCAGCAGCTTAGTTACCTCGAACACTGAAGCTTTCTTT | CASSLVTSNTEAFF
TRBD1 | TRBJ1-2 | many | TRBV2 | 13 | TGTGCCAGCAGTGCAGGGGGTAGGTCTGGCTACACCTTC | CASSAGGRSGYTF
- | TRBJ1-3 | - | TRBV19 | 15 | TGTGCCAGTAGTACCTTCACCAGCTCTGGATACACCATATATTTT | CASSTFTSSGYTIYF
- | TRBJ2-5 | many | TRBV9 | 12 | TGTGCCAGCAAAGGGGGCCAAGAGACCCAGTACTTC | CASKGGQETQYF
TRBD2 | TRBJ2-1 | - | TRBV29-1 | 13 | TGCAGCGGAGCAGCGGGACGTTCCAATGAGCAGTTCTTC | CSGAAGRSNEQFF
- | TRBJ1-4 | - | TRBV29-1 | 11 | TGCAGCGTTGTGGGGGGGAGAAGTGTGTTTTTT | CSVVGGRSVFF
- | TRBJ1-5 | - | TRBV15 | 15 | TGTGCCACCAGTCCGACCGTAGAGGGCAATCAGCCCCAGCATTTT | CATSPTVEGNQPQHF
TRBD2 | TRBJ2-1 | many | TRBV24-1 | 11 | TGTGCCACCGACCGGGGGGGTGAGCAGTTCTTC | CATDRGGEQFF
- | TRBJ2-6 | - | TRBV7-6 | 17 | TGTGCCAGCAGCTTTGCGGGGAGAAGCTCTGGGGCCAACGTCCTGACTTTC | CASSFAGRSSGANVLTF
- | TRBJ2-7 | - | TRBV29-1 | 12 | TGCAGCGTTGGACGGGTTGCCTACGAGCAGTACTTC | CSVGRVAYEQYF
- | TRBJ1-1 | many | TRBV4-3 | 15 | TGCGCCAGCAGCCCAGATTTGGGGGGCTCATTCCGAGCTTTCTTT | CASSPDLGGSFRAFF
- | TRBJ1-6 | - | TRBV15 | 15 | TGTGCCACCAGCAGAGATTTTAGGGGGGATTCACCCCTCCACTTT | CATSRDFRGDSPLHF